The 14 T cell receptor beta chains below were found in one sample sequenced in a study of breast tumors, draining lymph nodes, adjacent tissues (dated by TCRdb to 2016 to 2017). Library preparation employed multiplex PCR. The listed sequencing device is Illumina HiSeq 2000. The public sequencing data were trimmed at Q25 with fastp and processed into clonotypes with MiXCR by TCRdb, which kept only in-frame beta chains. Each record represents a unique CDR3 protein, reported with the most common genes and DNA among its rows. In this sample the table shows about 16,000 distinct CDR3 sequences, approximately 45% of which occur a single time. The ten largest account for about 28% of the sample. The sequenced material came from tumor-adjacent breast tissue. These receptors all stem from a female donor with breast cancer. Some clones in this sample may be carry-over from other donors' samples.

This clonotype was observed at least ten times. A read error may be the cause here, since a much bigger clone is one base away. The CDR3 spells CASSVVAANSPLPF. The CDR3 DNA is TGTGCCAGCAGCGTAGTAGCAGCGAATTCACCCCTCCCCTTT. The V and J genes are TRBV9 and TRBJ1-6; D is unclear. The CDR3 is 14 residues long. The germline V gene has CDR1 SGDLS and CDR2 YYNGEE.

This CDR3 is CASSLKAAYEQYF. Here the CDR3 DNA reads TGTGCCAGCAGCTTAAAGGCAGCCTACGAGCAGTACTTC. The J gene is TRBJ2-7, the V gene TRBV7-3; D unclear. Between the trimmed V and J ends, which lost 1 base and 2 bases, there was a span of 6 bases. The CDR3 spans 13 residues. Germline V CDR1 and CDR2: SGHTA, FQGTGA. Drawing the rest from reference TRBV7-3 and TRBJ2-7, the complete variable domain is GAGVSQTPSNKVTEKGKYVELRCDPISGHTALYWYRQSLGQGPEFLIYFQGTGAADDSGLPNDRFFAVRPEGSVSTLKIQRTERGDSAVYLCASSLKAAYEQYFGPGTRLTVT.

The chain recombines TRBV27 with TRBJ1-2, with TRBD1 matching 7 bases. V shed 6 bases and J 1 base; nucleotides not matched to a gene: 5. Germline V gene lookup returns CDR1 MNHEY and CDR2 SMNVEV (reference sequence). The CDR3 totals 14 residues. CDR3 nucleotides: TGTGCCAGCAGCGCGACAGGGCGTAACTATGGCTACACCTTC. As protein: CASSATGRNYGYTF.

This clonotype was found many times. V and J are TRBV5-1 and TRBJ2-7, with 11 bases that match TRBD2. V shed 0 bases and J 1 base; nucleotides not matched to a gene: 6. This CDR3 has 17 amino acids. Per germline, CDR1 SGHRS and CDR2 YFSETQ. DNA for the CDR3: TGCGCCAGCAGCTTGGCAACTAGCGGGAGCGGTTCCTACGAGCAGTACTTC. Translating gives CASSLATSGSGSYEQYF.

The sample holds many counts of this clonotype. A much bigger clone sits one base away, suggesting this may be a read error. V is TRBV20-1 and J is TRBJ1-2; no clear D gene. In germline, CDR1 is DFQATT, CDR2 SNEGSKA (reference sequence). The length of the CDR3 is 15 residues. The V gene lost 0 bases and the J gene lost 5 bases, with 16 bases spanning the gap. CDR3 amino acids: CSARDSVGQAYGYTF. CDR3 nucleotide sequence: TGCAGTGCTAGAGATTCGGTAGGGCAGGCATATGGCTACACCTTC.

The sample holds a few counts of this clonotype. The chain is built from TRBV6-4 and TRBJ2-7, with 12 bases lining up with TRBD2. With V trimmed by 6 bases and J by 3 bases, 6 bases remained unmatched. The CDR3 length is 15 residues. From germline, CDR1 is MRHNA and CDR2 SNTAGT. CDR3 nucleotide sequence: TGTGCCAGCAGCCTGACTAGCGGGGGAATCTACGAGCAGTACTTC. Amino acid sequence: CASSLTSGGIYEQYF.

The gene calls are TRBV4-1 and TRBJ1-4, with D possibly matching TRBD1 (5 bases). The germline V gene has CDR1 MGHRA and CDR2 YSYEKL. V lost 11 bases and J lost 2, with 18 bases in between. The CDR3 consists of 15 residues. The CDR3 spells CASALGGGTNEKLFF. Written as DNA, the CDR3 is TGCGCCTCGGCCTTGGGCGGGGGGACTAATGAAAAACTGTTTTTT.

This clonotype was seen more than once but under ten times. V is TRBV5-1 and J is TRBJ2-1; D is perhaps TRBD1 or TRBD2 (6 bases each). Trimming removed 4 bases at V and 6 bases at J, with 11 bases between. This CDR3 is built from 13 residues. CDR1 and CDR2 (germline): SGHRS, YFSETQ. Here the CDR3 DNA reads TGCGCCAGCAGCGGGGGGCCCGTCAATGAGCAGTTCTTC. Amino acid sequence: CASSGGPVNEQFF.

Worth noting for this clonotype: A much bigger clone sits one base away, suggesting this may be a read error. The CDR3 region has the DNA TGTGCCAGCAGTCACAGAGCGGGGGGGATGAAAGAGACCCAGTACTTC. As protein: CASSHRAGGMKETQYF. V usage is TRBV6-2 or TRBV6-3 and J usage is TRBJ2-5, with 10 nucleotides matching TRBD2. Germline values: CDR1 MNHEY, CDR2 SVGEGT. Trimming removed 5 bases from V and 3 bases from J; junction bases left unmatched: 9. CDR3 size: 16 residues.

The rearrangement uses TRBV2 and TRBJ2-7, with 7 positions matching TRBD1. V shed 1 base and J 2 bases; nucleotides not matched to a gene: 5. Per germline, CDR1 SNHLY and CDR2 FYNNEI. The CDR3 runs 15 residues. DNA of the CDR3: TGTGCCAGCAGTGAAGAAAGGGGGCCCACCTACGAGCAGTACTTC. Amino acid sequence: CASSEERGPTYEQYF.

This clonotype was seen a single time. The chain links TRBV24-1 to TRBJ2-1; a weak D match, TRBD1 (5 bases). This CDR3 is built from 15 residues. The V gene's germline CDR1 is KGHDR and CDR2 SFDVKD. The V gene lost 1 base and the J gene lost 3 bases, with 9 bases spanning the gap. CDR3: CATSDLGRDYNEQFF. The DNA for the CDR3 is TGTGCCACCAGTGATTTAGGCAGGGACTACAATGAGCAGTTCTTC.

This chain's CDR3 is CSARSPGADTEQYF. Written as DNA, the CDR3 is TGCAGTGCTAGATCCCCAGGGGCAGATACCGAGCAGTACTTC. The rearrangement joins TRBV20-1 to TRBJ2-7, with D possibly being TRBD1 (6 bases). The V gene's germline CDR1 is DFQATT and CDR2 SNEGSKA (reference sequence). This CDR3 region has 14 residues. V lost 2 bases and J 6 bases, leaving 17 bases between the germline ends.

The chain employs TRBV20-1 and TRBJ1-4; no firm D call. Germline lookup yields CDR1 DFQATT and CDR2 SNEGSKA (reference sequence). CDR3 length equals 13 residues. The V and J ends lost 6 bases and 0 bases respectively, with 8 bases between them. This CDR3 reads CSARRATNEKLFF. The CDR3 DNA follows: TGCAGTGCGAGAAGAGCAACTAATGAAAAACTGTTTTTT.

The CDR3 spells CSARPVAGSGNTIYF. The CDR3 DNA reads TGCAGTGCTAGACCCGTAGCGGGGTCTGGAAACACCATATATTTT. The chain employs TRBV20-1 and TRBJ1-3; D not certain. The CDR3 totals 15 residues. The germline V gene has CDR1 DFQATT and CDR2 SNEGSKA (reference sequence). Trimming stripped 2 bases from V and 1 base from J, with 12 bases between.